This T cell receptor beta chain was recorded in a study of T cell clonotyping in hematopoietic cell transplantation. Germline CDR1 reads SQVTM; CDR2 reads ANQGSEA. Trimming at V came to 7 bases and at J to 9 bases, leaving 13 bases not matched to a gene. The CDR3 contains 15 residues. TCRdb's copy holds only in-frame clones and misses some; the assay was immunoSEQ multiplex PCR. Among roughly 10,000 clones listed, 75% to 80% were seen once. This sequence originates from a female patient aged 50 to 60 who had an allogeneic stem cell transplant from a related donor, so the T cells may come from the graft donor. Some clones in this sample may be carry-over from other donors' samples. The material was peripheral blood mononuclear cells, obtained 180 days after allogeneic stem cell transplant. The chain carries TRBV29-1 and TRBJ1-6; 9 nucleotides line up with TRBD1. As DNA, the CDR3 is TGCAGCGCTACTTTGACAGGGGGATTGGGTTCACCCCTCCACTTT. Translating gives CSATLTGGLGSPLHF.